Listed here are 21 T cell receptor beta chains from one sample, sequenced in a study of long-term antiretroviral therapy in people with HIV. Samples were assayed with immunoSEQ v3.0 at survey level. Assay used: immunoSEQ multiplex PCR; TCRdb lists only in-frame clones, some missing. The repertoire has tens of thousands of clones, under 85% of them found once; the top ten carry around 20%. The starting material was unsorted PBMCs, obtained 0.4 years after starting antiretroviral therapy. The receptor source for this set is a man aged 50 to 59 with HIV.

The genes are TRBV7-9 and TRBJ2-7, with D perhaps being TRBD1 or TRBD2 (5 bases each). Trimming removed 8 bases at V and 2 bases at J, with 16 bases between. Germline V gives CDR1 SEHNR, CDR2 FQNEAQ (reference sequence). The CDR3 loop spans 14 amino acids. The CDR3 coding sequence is TGTGCCAGCGGGGGTTTGGCAAGGGCCTACGAGCAGTACTTC. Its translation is CASGGLARAYEQYF.

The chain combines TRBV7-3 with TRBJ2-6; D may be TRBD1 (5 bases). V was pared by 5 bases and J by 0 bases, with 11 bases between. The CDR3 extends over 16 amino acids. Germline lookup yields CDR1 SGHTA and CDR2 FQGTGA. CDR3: CASSVRAGSGANVLTF. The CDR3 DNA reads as TGTGCCAGCAGCGTCAGGGCAGGCTCTGGGGCCAACGTCCTGACTTTC.

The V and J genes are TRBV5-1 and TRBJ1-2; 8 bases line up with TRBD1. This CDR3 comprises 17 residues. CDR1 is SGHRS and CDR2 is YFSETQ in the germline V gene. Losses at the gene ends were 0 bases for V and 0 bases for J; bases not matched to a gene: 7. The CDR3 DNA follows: TGCGCCAGCAGCTTGGGGAACGGGGACAGGACTAACTATGGCTACACCTTC. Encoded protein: CASSLGNGDRTNYGYTF.

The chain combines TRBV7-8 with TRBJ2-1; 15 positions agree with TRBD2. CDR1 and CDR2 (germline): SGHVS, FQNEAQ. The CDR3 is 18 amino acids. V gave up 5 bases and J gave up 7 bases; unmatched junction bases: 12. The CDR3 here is CASSAGLAGGQKKNEQFF. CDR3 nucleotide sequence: TGTGCCAGCAGCGCGGGACTAGCGGGGGGCCAGAAGAAGAATGAGCAGTTCTTC.

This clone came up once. CDR3: CASGSGSGERNTEAFF. DNA of the CDR3: TGCGCCAGCGGCTCGGGGTCGGGAGAGCGGAACACTGAAGCTTTCTTT. The genes are TRBV5-1 and TRBJ1-1; D remains ambiguous. This CDR3 has 16 residues. Deletions cut 7 bases from V and 1 base from J, with 20 bases between. Germline CDR1 SGHRS, CDR2 YFSETQ.

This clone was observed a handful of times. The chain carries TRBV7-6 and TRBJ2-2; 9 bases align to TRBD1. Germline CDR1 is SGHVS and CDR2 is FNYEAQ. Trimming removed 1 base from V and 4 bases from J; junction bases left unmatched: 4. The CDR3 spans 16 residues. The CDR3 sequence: CASSLGTGATTGELFF. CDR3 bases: TGTGCCAGCAGCTTAGGGACAGGGGCGACCACCGGGGAGCTGTTTTTT.

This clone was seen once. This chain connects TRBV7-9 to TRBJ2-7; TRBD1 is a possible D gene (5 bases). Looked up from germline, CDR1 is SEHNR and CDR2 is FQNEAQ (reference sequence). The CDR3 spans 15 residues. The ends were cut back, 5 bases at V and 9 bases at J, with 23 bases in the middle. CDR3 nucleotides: TGTGCCAGCAGCCCTTCTAGGACAACCGCCTATGGGCAGTACTTC. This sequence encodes CASSPSRTTAYGQYF.

CDR3 bases: TGTGCCAGCAGCTTGTCGGGTCTCAAAGCCAAAAACATTCAGTACTTC. The encoded protein is CASSLSGLKAKNIQYF. The rearrangement joins TRBV5-5 to TRBJ2-4; D not resolved. The CDR3 spans 16 residues. Germline values: CDR1 SGHKS, CDR2 YYEKEE (reference sequence). The germline V and J ends were trimmed by 1 base and 0 bases, with 11 bases remaining between them.

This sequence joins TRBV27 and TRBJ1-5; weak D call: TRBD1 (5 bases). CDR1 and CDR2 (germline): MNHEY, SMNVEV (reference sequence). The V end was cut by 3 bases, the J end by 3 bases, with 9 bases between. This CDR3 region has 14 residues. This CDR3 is CASSLGGDNQPQHF. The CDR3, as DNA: TGTGCCAGCAGTTTGGGGGGGGACAATCAGCCCCAGCATTTT.

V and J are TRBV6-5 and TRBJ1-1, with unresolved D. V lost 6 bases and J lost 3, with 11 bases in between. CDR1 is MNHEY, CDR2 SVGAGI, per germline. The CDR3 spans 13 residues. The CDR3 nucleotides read TGTGCCAGCAGACTATCTCGATACACTGAAGCTTTCTTT. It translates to CASRLSRYTEAFF.

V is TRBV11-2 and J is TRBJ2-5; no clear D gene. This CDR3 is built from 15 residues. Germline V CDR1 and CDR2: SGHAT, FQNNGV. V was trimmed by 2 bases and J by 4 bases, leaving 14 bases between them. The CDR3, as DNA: TGTGCCAGCAGCTTATACAGCGTTATGTTAGAGACCCAGTACTTC. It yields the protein CASSLYSVMLETQYF.

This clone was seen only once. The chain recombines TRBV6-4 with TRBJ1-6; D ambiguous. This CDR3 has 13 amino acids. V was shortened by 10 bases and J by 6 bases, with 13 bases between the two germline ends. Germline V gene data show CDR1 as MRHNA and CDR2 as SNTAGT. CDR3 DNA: TGTGCCATCTCGGGAGGCCCTAATTCACCCCTCCACTTT. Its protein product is CAISGGPNSPLHF.

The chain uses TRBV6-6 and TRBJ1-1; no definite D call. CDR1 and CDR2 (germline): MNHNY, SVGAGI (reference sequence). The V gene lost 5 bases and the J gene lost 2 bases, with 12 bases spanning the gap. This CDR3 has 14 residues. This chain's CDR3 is CASSATGPNTEAFF. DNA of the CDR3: TGTGCCAGCAGTGCGACCGGGCCCAACACTGAAGCTTTCTTT.

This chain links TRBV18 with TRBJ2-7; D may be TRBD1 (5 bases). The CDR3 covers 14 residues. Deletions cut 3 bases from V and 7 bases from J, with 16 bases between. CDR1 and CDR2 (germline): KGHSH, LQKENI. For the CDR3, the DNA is TGTGCCAGCTCACCTTCCGGACAAGGGGTTGAGCAGTACTTC. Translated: CASSPSGQGVEQYF.

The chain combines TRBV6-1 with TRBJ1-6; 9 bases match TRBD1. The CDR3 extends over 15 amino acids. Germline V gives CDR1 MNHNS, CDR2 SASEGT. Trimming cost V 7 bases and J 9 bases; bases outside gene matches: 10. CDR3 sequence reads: CASNLGGTGFSPLHF. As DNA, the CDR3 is TGTGCCAGCAACCTCGGGGGGACAGGGTTTTCACCCCTCCACTTT.

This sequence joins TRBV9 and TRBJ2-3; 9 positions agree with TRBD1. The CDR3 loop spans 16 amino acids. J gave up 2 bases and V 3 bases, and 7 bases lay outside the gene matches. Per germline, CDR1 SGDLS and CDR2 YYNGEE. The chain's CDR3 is CASSANRGHATDTQYF. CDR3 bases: TGTGCCAGCAGCGCTAACAGGGGGCATGCCACAGATACGCAGTATTTT.

The DNA for the CDR3 is TGCGCCAGCAGCAATGACAGGGGGCAAGGAGATACGCAGTATTTT. Its protein is CASSNDRGQGDTQYF. The J gene is TRBJ2-3, the V gene TRBV4-3, with 10 bases lining up with TRBD1. Germline lookup yields CDR1 LGHNA and CDR2 YSLEER. The CDR3 has 15 residues. V dropped 5 bases and J dropped 5; count of bases not matched to a gene: 7.

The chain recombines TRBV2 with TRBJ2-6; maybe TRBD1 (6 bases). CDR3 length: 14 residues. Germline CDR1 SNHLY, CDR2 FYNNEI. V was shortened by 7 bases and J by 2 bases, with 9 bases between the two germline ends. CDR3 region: CASTQGPGANVLTF. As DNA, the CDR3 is TGTGCCAGCACCCAGGGGCCTGGGGCCAACGTCCTGACTTTC.

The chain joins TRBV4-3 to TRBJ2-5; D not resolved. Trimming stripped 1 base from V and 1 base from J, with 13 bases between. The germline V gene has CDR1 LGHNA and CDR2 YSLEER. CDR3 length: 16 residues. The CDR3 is CASSQGTLWGQETQYF. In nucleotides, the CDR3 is TGCGCCAGCAGCCAAGGAACCTTATGGGGCCAAGAGACCCAGTACTTC.

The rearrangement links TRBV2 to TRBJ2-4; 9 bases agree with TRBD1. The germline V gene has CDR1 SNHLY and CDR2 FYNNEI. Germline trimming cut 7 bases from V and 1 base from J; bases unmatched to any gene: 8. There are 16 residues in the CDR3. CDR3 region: CASKTGQGSAKNIQYF. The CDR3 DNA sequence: TGTGCCAGCAAGACGGGACAGGGCTCCGCCAAAAACATTCAGTACTTC. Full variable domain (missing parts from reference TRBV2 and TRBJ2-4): EPEVTQTPSHQVTQMGQEVILRCVPISNHLYFYWYRQILGQKVEFLVSFYNNEISEKSEIFDDQFSVERPDGSNFTLKIRSTKLEDSAMYFCASKTGQGSAKNIQYFGAGTRLSVL.

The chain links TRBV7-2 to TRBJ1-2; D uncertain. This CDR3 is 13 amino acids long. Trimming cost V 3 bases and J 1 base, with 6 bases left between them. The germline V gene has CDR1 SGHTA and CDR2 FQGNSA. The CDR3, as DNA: TGTGCCAGCAGCTTGCAGCTTAACTATGGCTACACCTTC. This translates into CASSLQLNYGYTF.